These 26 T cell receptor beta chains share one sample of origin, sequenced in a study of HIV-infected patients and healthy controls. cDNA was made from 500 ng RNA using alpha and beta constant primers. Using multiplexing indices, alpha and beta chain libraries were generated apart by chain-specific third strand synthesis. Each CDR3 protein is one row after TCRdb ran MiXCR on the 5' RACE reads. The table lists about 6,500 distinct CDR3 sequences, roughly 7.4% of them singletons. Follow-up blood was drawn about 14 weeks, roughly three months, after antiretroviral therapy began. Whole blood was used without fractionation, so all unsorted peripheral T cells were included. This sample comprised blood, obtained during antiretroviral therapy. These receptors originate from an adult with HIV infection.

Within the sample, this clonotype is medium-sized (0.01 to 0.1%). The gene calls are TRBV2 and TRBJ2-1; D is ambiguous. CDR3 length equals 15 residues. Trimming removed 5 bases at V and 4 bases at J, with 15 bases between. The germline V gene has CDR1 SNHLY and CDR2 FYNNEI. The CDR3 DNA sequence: TGTGCCAGCAGTCCTCGGGCGGCAGGATACAATGAGCAGTTCTTC. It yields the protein CASSPRAAGYNEQFF.

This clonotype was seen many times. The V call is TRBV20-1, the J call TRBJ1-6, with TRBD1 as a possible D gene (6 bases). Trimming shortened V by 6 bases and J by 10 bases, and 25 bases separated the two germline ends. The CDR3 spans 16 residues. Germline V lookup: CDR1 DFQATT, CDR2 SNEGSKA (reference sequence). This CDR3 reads CSALSLLGGAGSPLHF. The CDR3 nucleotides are TGCAGTGCCTTATCCCTTTTGGGGGGGGCTGGGTCACCCCTCCACTTT.

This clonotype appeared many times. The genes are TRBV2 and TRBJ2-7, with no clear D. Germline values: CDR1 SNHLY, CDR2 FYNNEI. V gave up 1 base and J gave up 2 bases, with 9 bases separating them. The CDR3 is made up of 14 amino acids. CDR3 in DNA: TGTGCCAGCAGTGAAGGCAGAGTCACCTACGAGCAGTACTTC. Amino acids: CASSEGRVTYEQYF. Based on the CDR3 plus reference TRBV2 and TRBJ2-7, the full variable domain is EPEVTQTPSHQVTQMGQEVILRCVPISNHLYFYWYRQILGQKVEFLVSFYNNEISEKSEIFDDQFSVERPDGSNFTLKIRSTKLEDSAMYFCASSEGRVTYEQYFGPGTRLTVT.

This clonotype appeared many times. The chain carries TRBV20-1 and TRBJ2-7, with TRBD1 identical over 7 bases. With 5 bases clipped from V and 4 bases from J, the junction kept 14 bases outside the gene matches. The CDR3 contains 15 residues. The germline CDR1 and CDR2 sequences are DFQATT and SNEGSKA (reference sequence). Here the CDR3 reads CSAGDLTGKSYEQYF. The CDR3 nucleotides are TGCAGTGCTGGTGATTTGACAGGGAAGTCGTACGAGCAGTACTTC.

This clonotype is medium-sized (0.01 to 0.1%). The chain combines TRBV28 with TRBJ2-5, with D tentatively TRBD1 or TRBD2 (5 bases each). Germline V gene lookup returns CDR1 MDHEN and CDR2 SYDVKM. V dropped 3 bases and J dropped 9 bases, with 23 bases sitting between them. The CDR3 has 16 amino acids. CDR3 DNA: TGTGCCAGCAGTTTCAGGCCCGGGACCGCCACGAGGGCCCAGTACTTC. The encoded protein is CASSFRPGTATRAQYF.

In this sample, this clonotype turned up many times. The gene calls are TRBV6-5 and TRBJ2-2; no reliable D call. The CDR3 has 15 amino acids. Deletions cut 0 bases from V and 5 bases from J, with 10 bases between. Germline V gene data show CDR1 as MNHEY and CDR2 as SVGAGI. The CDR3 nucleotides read TGTGCCAGCAGTTACTCAGTCGGTGGTACCGGGGAGCTGTTTTTT. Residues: CASSYSVGGTGELFF.

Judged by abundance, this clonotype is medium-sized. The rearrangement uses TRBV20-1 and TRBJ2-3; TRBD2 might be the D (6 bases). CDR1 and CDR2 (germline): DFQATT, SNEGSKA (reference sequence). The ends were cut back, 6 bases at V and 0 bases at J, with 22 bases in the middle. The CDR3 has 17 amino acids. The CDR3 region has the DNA TGCAGTGCAGGCGGAACTAGCCTCTCAACTAGCACAGATACGCAGTATTTT. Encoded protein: CSAGGTSLSTSTDTQYF.

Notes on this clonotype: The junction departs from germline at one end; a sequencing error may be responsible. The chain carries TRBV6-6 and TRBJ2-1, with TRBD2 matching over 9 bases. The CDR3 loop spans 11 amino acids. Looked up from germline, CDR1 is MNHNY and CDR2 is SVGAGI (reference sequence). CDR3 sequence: CASSFTSGPVF. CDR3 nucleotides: TGTGCCAGCAGTTTCACTAGCGGGCCAGTCTTC.

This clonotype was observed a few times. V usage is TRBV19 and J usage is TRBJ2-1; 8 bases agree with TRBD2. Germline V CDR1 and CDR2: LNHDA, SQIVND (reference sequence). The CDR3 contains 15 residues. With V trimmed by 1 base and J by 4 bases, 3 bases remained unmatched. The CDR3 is CASSIGAGVYNEQFF. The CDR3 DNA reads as TGTGCCAGTAGTATAGGAGCGGGGGTTTACAATGAGCAGTTCTTC. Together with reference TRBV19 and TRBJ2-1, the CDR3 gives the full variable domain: DGGITQSPKYLFRKEGQNVTLSCEQNLNHDAMYWYRQDPGQGLRLIYYSQIVNDFQKGDIAEGYSVSREKKESFPLTVTSAQKNPTAFYLCASSIGAGVYNEQFFGPGTRLTVL.

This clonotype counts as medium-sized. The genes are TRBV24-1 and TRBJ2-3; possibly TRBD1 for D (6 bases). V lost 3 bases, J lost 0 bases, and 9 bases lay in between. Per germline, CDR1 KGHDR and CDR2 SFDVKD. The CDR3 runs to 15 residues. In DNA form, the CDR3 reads TGTGCCACCAGTGATCGGACAGCTAGCACAGATACGCAGTATTTT. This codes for CATSDRTASTDTQYF.

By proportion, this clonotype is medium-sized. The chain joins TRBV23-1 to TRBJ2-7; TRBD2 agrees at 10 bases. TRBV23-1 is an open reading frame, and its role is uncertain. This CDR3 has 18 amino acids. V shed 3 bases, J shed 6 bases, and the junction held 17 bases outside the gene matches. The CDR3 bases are TGCGCCAGCAGTCACCTCCAACGCAGCGGGGGGGCTGGATGCGAGCAGTACTTC. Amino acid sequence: CASSHLQRSGGAGCEQYF.

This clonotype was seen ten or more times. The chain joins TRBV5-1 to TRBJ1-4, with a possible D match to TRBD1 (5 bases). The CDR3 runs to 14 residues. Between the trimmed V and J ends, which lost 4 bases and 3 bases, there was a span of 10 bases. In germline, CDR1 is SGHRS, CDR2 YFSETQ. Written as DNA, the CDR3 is TGCGCCAGCAGCCGGACATCCTCTAATGAAAAACTGTTTTTT. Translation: CASSRTSSNEKLFF. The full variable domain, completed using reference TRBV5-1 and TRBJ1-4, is KAGVTQTPRYLIKTRGQQVTLSCSPISGHRSVSWYQQTPGQGLQFLFEYFSETQRNKGNFPGRFSGRQFSNSRSEMNVSTLELGDSALYLCASSRTSSNEKLFFGSGTQLSVL.

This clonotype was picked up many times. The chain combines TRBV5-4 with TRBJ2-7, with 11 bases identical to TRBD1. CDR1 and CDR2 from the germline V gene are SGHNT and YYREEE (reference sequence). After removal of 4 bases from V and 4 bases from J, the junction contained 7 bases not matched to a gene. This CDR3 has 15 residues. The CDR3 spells CASSPGQGAGYEQYF. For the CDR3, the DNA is TGTGCCAGCAGCCCCGGACAGGGGGCAGGATACGAGCAGTACTTC.

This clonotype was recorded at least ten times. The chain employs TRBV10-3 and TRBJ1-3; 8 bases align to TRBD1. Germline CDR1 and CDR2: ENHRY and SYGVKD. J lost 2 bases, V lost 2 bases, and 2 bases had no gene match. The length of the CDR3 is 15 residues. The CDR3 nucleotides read TGTGCCATCAGTGAGGACAGGGGAGCTGGAAACACCATATATTTT. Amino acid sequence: CAISEDRGAGNTIYF.

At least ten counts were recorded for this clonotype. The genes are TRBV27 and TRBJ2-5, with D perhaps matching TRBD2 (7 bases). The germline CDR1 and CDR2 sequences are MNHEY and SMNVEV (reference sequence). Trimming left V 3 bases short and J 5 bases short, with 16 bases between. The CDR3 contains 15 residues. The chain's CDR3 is CASSFGGRAVETQYF. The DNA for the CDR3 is TGTGCCAGCAGTTTCGGGGGGCGAGCGGTGGAGACCCAGTACTTC.

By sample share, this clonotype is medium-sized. CDR3 sequence reads: CASSEQGAYEQYF. Written as DNA, the CDR3 is TGCGCCAGCAGTGAGCAGGGGGCCTACGAGCAGTACTTC. The chain joins TRBV10-1 to TRBJ2-7; 7 bases match TRBD1. The CDR3 totals 13 residues. Per the germline V gene, CDR1 is WNHNN and CDR2 is SYGVQD (reference sequence). With 2 bases clipped from V and 2 bases from J, the junction kept 0 bases outside the gene matches.

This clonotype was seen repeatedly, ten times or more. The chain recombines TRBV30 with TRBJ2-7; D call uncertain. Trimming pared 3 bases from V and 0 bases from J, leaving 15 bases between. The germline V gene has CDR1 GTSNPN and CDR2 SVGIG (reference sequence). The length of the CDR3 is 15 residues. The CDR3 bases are TGTGCCTGGAGCGAACCCATTGTGGGCTCCTACGAGCAGTACTTC. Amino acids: CAWSEPIVGSYEQYF.

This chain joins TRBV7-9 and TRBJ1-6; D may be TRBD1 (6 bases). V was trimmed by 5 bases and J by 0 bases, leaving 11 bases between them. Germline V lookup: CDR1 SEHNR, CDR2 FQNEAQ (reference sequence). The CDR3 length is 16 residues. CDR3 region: CASSTDSSSYNSPLHF. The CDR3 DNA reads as TGTGCCAGCAGCACGGACAGTAGCTCCTATAATTCACCCCTCCACTTT.

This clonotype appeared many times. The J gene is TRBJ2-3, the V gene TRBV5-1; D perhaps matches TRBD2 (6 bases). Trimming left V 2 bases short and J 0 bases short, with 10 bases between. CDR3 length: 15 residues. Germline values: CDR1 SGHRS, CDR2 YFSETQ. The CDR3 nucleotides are TGCGCCAGCAGCTTTAGCGGTCTAAGCACAGATACGCAGTATTTT. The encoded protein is CASSFSGLSTDTQYF. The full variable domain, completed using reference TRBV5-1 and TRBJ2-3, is KAGVTQTPRYLIKTRGQQVTLSCSPISGHRSVSWYQQTPGQGLQFLFEYFSETQRNKGNFPGRFSGRQFSNSRSEMNVSTLELGDSALYLCASSFSGLSTDTQYFGPGTRLTVL.

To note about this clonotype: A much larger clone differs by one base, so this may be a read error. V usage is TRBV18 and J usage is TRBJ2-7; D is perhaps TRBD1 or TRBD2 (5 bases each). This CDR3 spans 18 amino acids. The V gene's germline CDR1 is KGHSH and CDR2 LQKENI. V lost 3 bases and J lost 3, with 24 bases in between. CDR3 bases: TGTGCCAGCTCACCCACTTCCACGTCGAGGGGTTCTTACTACGAGCAGTACTTC. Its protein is CASSPTSTSRGSYYEQYF.

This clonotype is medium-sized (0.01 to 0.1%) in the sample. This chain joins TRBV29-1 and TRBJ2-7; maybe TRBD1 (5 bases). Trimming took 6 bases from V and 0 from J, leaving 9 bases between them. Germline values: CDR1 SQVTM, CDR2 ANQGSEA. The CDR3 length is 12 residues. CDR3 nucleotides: TGCAGCGTCAGGGAAAGCTCCTACGAGCAGTACTTC. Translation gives CSVRESSYEQYF.

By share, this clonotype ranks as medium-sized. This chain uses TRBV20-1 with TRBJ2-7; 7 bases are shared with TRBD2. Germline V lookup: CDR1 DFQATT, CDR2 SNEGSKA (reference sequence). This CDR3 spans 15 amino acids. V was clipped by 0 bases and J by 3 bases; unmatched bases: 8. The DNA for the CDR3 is TGCAGTGCTAGAGATCCACGCGGGAGTAACTACGAGCAGTACTTC. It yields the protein CSARDPRGSNYEQYF.

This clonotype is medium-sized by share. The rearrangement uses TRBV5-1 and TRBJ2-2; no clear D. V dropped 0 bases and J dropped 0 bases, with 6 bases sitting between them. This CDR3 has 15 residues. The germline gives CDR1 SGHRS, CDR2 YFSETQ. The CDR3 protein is CASSLDGTNTGELFF. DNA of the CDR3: TGCGCCAGCAGCTTGGACGGAACGAACACCGGGGAGCTGTTTTTT.

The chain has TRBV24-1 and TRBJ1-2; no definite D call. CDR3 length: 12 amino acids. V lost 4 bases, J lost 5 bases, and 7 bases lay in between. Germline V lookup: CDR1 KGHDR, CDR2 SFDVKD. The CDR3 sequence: CATSELGYGYTF. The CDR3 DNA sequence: TGTGCCACCAGTGAACTGGGTTATGGCTACACCTTC.

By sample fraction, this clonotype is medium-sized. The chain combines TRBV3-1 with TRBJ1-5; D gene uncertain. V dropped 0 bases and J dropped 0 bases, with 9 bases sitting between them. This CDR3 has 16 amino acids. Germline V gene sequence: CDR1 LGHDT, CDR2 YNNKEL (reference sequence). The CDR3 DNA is TGTGCCAGCAGCCAAGACGGACCCTATAGCAATCAGCCCCAGCATTTT. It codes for CASSQDGPYSNQPQHF.

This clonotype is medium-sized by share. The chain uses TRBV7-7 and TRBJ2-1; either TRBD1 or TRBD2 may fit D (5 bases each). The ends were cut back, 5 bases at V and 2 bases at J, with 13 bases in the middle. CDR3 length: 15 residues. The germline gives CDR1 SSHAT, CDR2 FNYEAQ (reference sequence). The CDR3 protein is CASSPGRGPYNEQFF. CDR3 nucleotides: TGTGCCAGCAGCCCAGGGAGAGGCCCCTACAATGAGCAGTTCTTC.